A selection of T cell receptor beta chains follows, all from one sample in a study of Graves' ophthalmopathy and Graves' hyperthyroidism. TCRdb passed the multiplex PCR reads through MiXCR, listing each CDR3 protein once. The sample contains under 200,000 distinct CDR3 sequences, roughly two fifths of which appear only once. Sequencing was done on a sample of peripheral blood. These receptors originate from a woman between 35 and 50 years old with Graves' ophthalmopathy. Each CDR3 is given with its conserved first and last residue. Each record gives: clone size, J gene, D gene, V gene, CDR3 DNA, CDR3 protein. D genes are given only for firm matches. Clone size is not always given. Where it is, it says once, few, many or a class for expanded clones.

>-|TRBJ1-2|-|TRBV6-2/TRBV6-3
TGTGCCAGCAGCCAGGGACCGAGATATGGCTACACCTTC
CASSQGPRYGYTF
>-|TRBJ1-1|-|TRBV5-1
TGCGCCAGCAGCCAAGGGACTGGAGGGACTGAAGCTTTCTTT
CASSQGTGGTEAFF
>many|TRBJ2-7|-|TRBV5-1
TGCGCCAGCAGCCTAAGTCCTAGCTCCTACGAGCAGTACTTC
CASSLSPSSYEQYF
>-|TRBJ1-3|-|TRBV6-1
TGTGCCAGCAGCGCCCCTGGGAACACCATATATTTT
CASSAPGNTIYF
>-|TRBJ2-2|-|TRBV6-2/TRBV6-3
TGTGCCAGCAGTTACCCCGCCTCCACCGGGGAGCTGTTTTTT
CASSYPASTGELFF
>many|TRBJ2-7|TRBD1|TRBV7-6
TGTGCCAGCAGCCTGGGACAGGGGGTGACCTCCGAGCAGTACTTC
CASSLGQGVTSEQYF
>many|TRBJ2-2|TRBD2|TRBV28
TGTGCCAGCAGTTTACACTCGGGGGGCGGGGAGCTGTTTTTT
CASSLHSGGGELFF
>many|TRBJ1-6|-|TRBV27
TGTGCCAGCAGCTGGGGAACCCATGGGTATAATTCACCCCTCCACTTT
CASSWGTHGYNSPLHF
>-|TRBJ1-1|-|TRBV7-8
TGTGCCAGCAGCTTAGCGGCTATCCTAGTCGCGAACACTGAAGCTTTCTTT
CASSLAAILVANTEAFF
>-|TRBJ1-1|-|TRBV5-1
TGCGCCAGCAGCTTGCGATCCCCGAACACTGAAGCTTTCTTT
CASSLRSPNTEAFF
>many|TRBJ1-1|TRBD1|TRBV28
TGTGCCAGCAGTACGACCGGGACAGGGGAGACTGAAGCTTTCTTT
CASSTTGTGETEAFF
>-|TRBJ1-5|-|TRBV12-3/TRBV12-4
TGTGCCAGCAGTTTAGGCGCGGGTCTCACCCAGCCCCAGCATTTT
CASSLGAGLTQPQHF
>many|TRBJ2-7|-|TRBV11-2
TGTGCCAGCAGCTCCCTTCAGACCTACGAGCAGTACTTC
CASSSLQTYEQYF
>many|TRBJ1-3|TRBD1|TRBV2
TGTGCCAGCAGTGCGGGACAGGGGGATTATGGAAACACCATATATTTT
CASSAGQGDYGNTIYF
>-|TRBJ1-2|-|TRBV2
TGTGCCAGCAGCTTAGGGGCATACTATGGCTACACCTTC
CASSLGAYYGYTF
>-|TRBJ2-7|-|TRBV5-6
TGTGCCAGCAGCCAGACGGGCAGAAGTAGGCACGAGCAGTACTTC
CASSQTGRSRHEQYF
>few|TRBJ1-2|-|TRBV6-2/TRBV6-3
TGTGCCAGCAGTTACGGAAGCGGGGCGGATGGCTACACCTTC
CASSYGSGADGYTF
>many|TRBJ2-5|-|TRBV5-8
TGTGCCAGCAGCTTCCCCGAGACCCAGTACTTC
CASSFPETQYF
>-|TRBJ1-2|TRBD1|TRBV28
TGTGCCAGCAGCTTGGTGACAGGGTATGGCTACACCTTC
CASSLVTGYGYTF
>many|TRBJ1-2|-|TRBV20-1
TGCAGTGCTAGAGCCGGCGGAATATATGGCTACACCTTC
CSARAGGIYGYTF